This is a list of T cell receptor beta chains from one sample in a study of blood T cells in healthy people across ages. In TCRdb, the 5' RACE reads were re-called with MiXCR into one record per CDR3 protein. This table holds fewer than 2,000,000 distinct CDR3 sequences, about two fifths found once. Specimen: blood. The receptors originated from a human donor in good health. CDR3s include the opening cysteine and the closing phenylalanine or tryptophan. The D gene is left open where the match is weak. Clone size, where shown, is once, few, many, or a class for clones that have expanded.

d_call j_call clone_size v_call cdr3_nt cdr3_aa
TRBD1 TRBJ1-5 NA TRBV6-6 TGTGCCAGCAGACAAACAGGACAGGAGAATCGGCCCCAGCATTTT CASRQTGQENRPQHF
TRBD2 TRBJ2-3 NA TRBV7-9 TGTGCCAGCAGCCCTCTAACTAGCGGTCCTACCGGGACGCAGTATTTT CASSPLTSGPTGTQYF
NA TRBJ2-1 NA TRBV5-1 TGCGCCAGCAGCCCAGGGGGGGGCGAGAATGAGCAGTTCTTC CASSPGGGENEQFF
NA TRBJ1-5 NA TRBV4-1 TGCGCCAGCAGCCATTTACAGCAACAGGGCAATCAGCCCCAGCATTTT CASSHLQQQGNQPQHF
TRBD1 TRBJ1-2 few TRBV10-3 TGTGCCATCAGTGAGTCGAGTAGTAGGGACAGAGTCGACTATGGTTACACCTTC CAISESSSRDRVDYGYTF
NA TRBJ1-2 NA TRBV29-1 TGCAGCGACGGAACCCCGGGCTACACCTTC CSDGTPGYTF
NA TRBJ2-3 NA TRBV20-1 TGCAGTGCTAGAGATCCTAGGACTACTACAGATACGCAGTATTTT CSARDPRTTTDTQYF
NA TRBJ2-1 few TRBV11-2 TGTGCCAGCAGATATGCCCTAGCTGAACGAAATGAGCAGTTCTTC CASRYALAERNEQFF
NA TRBJ1-2 NA TRBV6-2/TRBV6-3 TGTGCCAGCAGGCTCACAGGGAAAGGCTACACCTTC CASRLTGKGYTF
NA TRBJ2-3 few TRBV12-3/TRBV12-4 TGTGCCAGCAGTTTAGCGCTGGGACGGATCGCAGATACGCAGTATTTT CASSLALGRIADTQYF
NA TRBJ1-2 NA TRBV6-6 TGTGCCAGCAGAACCGGGGGCCTAATCTATGGCTACACCTTC CASRTGGLIYGYTF
NA TRBJ2-7 NA TRBV15 TGTGCCACCAAATCTCGGACAGAGCCTCATGGTCCCGGTGAGCAGTACTTC CATKSRTEPHGPGEQYF
NA TRBJ1-6 NA TRBV24-1 TGTGCCACCAGTGAGGGAATGGCTAATTCACCCCTCCACTTT CATSEGMANSPLHF
TRBD2 TRBJ2-3 few TRBV24-1 TGTGCCACCAGTGTCGGACTAGCGGGGCCCACAGATACGCAGTATTTT CATSVGLAGPTDTQYF
NA TRBJ2-7 NA TRBV14 TGTGCCAGCAGCCAAAACCCCCGCGAGCAGTACTTC CASSQNPREQYF
NA TRBJ1-2 NA TRBV30 TGTGCCTGGAGTTTAACTAACTATGGCTACACCTTC CAWSLTNYGYTF
TRBD1 TRBJ1-1 few TRBV20-1 TGCAGTGCTTATACAGGGGAAGTCATGAACACTGAAGCTTTCTTT CSAYTGEVMNTEAFF
NA TRBJ1-1 once TRBV5-1 TGCGCCAGCAGCTCAAATGGACAGATGAACACTGAAGCTTTCTTT CASSSNGQMNTEAFF
NA TRBJ2-3 NA TRBV20-1 TGCAGTCACCGATACCCAGTCTCGGATACGCAGTATTTT CSHRYPVSDTQYF
TRBD2 TRBJ2-1 NA TRBV2 TGTGCCAGCAGTGAGCAACTAGCGGGGAGGGGTGAGCAGTTCTTC CASSEQLAGRGEQFF
NA TRBJ1-5 NA TRBV20-1 TGCAGTGCTAGGCCGGGACTCCTTAATCAGCCCCAGCATTTT CSARPGLLNQPQHF
NA TRBJ2-3 NA TRBV5-1 TGCGCCAGCAGCCCCGACTCCCAGGTAACCCTTTGGACAGATACGCAGTATTTT CASSPDSQVTLWTDTQYF
TRBD1 TRBJ1-6 NA TRBV28 TGTGCCACACAGGGGTATGGAAATTCACCCCTCCACTTT CATQGYGNSPLHF
NA TRBJ2-7 NA TRBV5-6 TGTGCCAGCAGCTTGCCTCAGGGATTGCCACCCTACGAGCAGTACTTC CASSLPQGLPPYEQYF
NA TRBJ2-7 NA TRBV7-2 TGTGCCAGCAGCTCGACGGGGCAACTGGGGCAGTACTTC CASSSTGQLGQYF
TRBD1 TRBJ1-2 NA TRBV5-4 TGTGCCAGCAGTTCCCCAGGGACAGCCTTTGGCTACACCTTC CASSSPGTAFGYTF
TRBD1 TRBJ1-6 NA TRBV6-6 TGTGCCAGCAGTTACGGGGCAACAGGGGGCGAATCACCCCTCCACTTT CASSYGATGGESPLHF
TRBD1 TRBJ2-7 few TRBV12-3/TRBV12-4 TGTGCCAGCAGGGGACAGGGGGGCCCCTACGAGCAGTACTTC CASRGQGGPYEQYF
NA TRBJ1-1 NA TRBV29-1 TGCAGCGTTGTAAGTGGGACTGAAGCTTTCTTT CSVVSGTEAFF
TRBD1 TRBJ1-2 few TRBV20-1 TGCAGTGCTATTGGACAGGGGGTCGGCTACACCTTC CSAIGQGVGYTF
NA TRBJ1-1 NA TRBV4-3 TGCGCCAGCAGCCGTTGGACGGTTATGAACACTGAAACTTTCTTT CASSRWTVMNTETFF
NA TRBJ1-2 NA TRBV7-2 TGTGCCAGCAGCTTCGCGGGGATCTATGGCTACACCTTC CASSFAGIYGYTF
TRBD1 TRBJ2-7 NA TRBV3-1 TGTGCCAGCAGCCGCATACAGGGGCACGAGCAGTACTTC CASSRIQGHEQYF
TRBD1 TRBJ1-1 NA TRBV4-1 TGCGCCAGCAGCCGAAGACGGGACAGGGAATTTGACACTGAAGCTTTCTTT CASSRRRDREFDTEAFF
TRBD1 TRBJ2-3 NA TRBV20-1 TGCAGTGCTAGCCCCGGGACAGTGGATACGCAGTATTTT CSASPGTVDTQYF
NA TRBJ2-7 NA TRBV18 TGTGCCAGCTCACCGAGGGAGGGACAGAAGTTCTCCTACGAGCAGTACTTC CASSPREGQKFSYEQYF
TRBD1 TRBJ2-1 few TRBV24-1 TGTGCCACCAGTGGTGCAGGGGGCGAGCAGTTCTTC CATSGAGGEQFF
NA TRBJ2-7 NA TRBV2 TGTGCCAGCAGGAAACTGGGGTCTTGGAACGAGCAGTACTTC CASRKLGSWNEQYF
NA TRBJ1-3 NA TRBV12-3/TRBV12-4 TGTGCCAGCAGTTGGGAGGGTTTGAACACCATATATTTT CASSWEGLNTIYF
NA TRBJ1-1 NA TRBV29-1 TGCAGCGTTGTGCGGGGGATCGCTTTCTTT CSVVRGIAFF
TRBD2 TRBJ2-7 NA TRBV6-5 TGTGCCAGCAGGGAAGGCGGGGGGGCGTCGTACGAGCAGTACTTC CASREGGGASYEQYF
NA TRBJ1-2 NA TRBV3-1 TGTGCCAGCAGCCAAAGTGAACGGACTTATGGCTACACCTTC CASSQSERTYGYTF
TRBD2 TRBJ2-1 NA TRBV5-4 TGTGCCAGCAGCCTCCTAGCGGGGGGGTCCCCGAGCTACAATGAGCAGTTCTTC CASSLLAGGSPSYNEQFF
NA TRBJ2-7 NA TRBV6-2/TRBV6-3 TGTGCCAGCAGAAGGAGGCGCCAAGGGGGGCAAGATATCGGCGAGCAGTACTTC CASRRRRQGGQDIGEQYF
NA TRBJ2-7 NA TRBV5-6 TGTGCCAGCAGCTTAACCCGGGACTTTTATACCTACGAGCAGTACTTC CASSLTRDFYTYEQYF
NA TRBJ2-5 many TRBV3-1 TGTGCCAGCAGCCAGACGCGGGGAGAGACCCAGTACTTC CASSQTRGETQYF
NA TRBJ2-1 NA TRBV6-2/TRBV6-3 TGTGCCAGCAGTTACGTAGGGACTGAGCAGTTCTTC CASSYVGTEQFF
NA TRBJ2-7 NA TRBV2 TGTGCCAGCAGTGAATCCCGCCAGCAGTACTTC CASSESRQQYF
TRBD1 TRBJ2-1 NA TRBV5-1 TGCGCCGGCAGCTTAGCCTCGACAGGGGGGGACTACAATGAGCAGTTCTTC CAGSLASTGGDYNEQFF
NA TRBJ1-2 NA TRBV12-3/TRBV12-4 TGTGCCAGCAGTTTGGGTTGGGGGGGCGAAGAGTATGGCTACACCTTC CASSLGWGGEEYGYTF
NA TRBJ2-5 NA TRBV7-2 TGTGCCAGCTGCCCGGGGGCTTCGTACCAAGAGACCCAGTACTTC CASCPGASYQETQYF
NA TRBJ2-1 NA TRBV6-2/TRBV6-3 TGTGCCAGCAGGGGTAGGGGAGGGACAGGCAATTACAATGGGCAGTTCTTC CASRGRGGTGNYNGQFF